This T cell receptor (beta chain) was identified during a study of blood T cell repertoires in COVID-19. Study background: T cells, B-cell-depleted T cells, or PBMCs provided the cDNA or gDNA that served as material.

Seattle researchers signed up patients amid active infection and tracked them longitudinally. V gave up 3 bases and J gave up 9 bases, with 15 bases separating them. CDR1 is SGDLS, CDR2 YYNGEE, per germline. CDR3 length: 13 amino acids. Original handling: Nucleated cell number was recorded as an estimate derived from reference gene primer amplification. Method: immunoSEQ multiplex PCR; TCRdb's copy keeps in-frame clones and lacks some. The V and J calls and clone size were taken over from that table, and D and trimming were inferred from the DNA. The data show about 360,000 clones, with around nine tenths seen just once and just over 7% held by the top ten.

What was sequenced was peripheral blood. This receptor was obtained from a woman aged 55-70 years with COVID-19, enrolled during active disease. The chain carries TRBV9 and TRBJ1-2; perhaps TRBD1 as D (5 bases). The CDR3 loop reads CASSEGLPGSYTF. The DNA of the CDR3 is TGTGCCAGCAGCGAGGGACTCCCGGGCAGCTACACCTTC.